This TCR beta chain was observed in a study of OX40 agonist ivuxolimab in advanced cancers. Study at large: An agonistic anti-OX40 (CD134) antibody, ivuxolimab, was used to treat the patients. Study outcomes and limitations: The study found among the lowest clonal expansion in partial responders at 0.1-3.0 mg/kg. By week 6 at 0.1 to 3.0 mg/kg, blood CD4+ and CD8+ T cells had expanded clonally.

TCRdb's copy holds only in-frame clones and misses some; the assay was immunoSEQ multiplex PCR. The data show some 65,000 clones, with around 90% seen just once and about 2.5% held by the top ten. V lost 1 base to trimming and J lost 1 base, with 2 bases between them. This CDR3 is 13 amino acids long. Germline V gene sequence: CDR1 SGHDT, CDR2 YYEEEE. About this clone: The target antigen is unknown.

The V gene is TRBV5-6, the J gene TRBJ2-2; no clear D gene. The material was CD4+ or CD8+ T cells sorted from blood, obtained in a trial of the OX40 agonist ivuxolimab. This TCR derives from an adult with an advanced solid tumor such as melanoma, head and neck, liver or kidney cancer. CDR3 sequence: CASSLQNTGELFF. The DNA for the CDR3 is TGTGCCAGCAGCTTGCAGAACACCGGGGAGCTGTTTTTT.